This TCR beta chain was captured in a study of PD-L1 blockade in urothelial cancer. In the study overall: Individuals in the cohort had been given 0 to 3 earlier chemotherapy regimens.

The CDR3 covers 15 residues. Trimming pared 1 base from V and 1 base from J, leaving 11 bases between. Germline lookup yields CDR1 SGHRS and CDR2 YFSETQ. Here immunoSEQ multiplex PCR was the method, and the copy in TCRdb shows in-frame clones only, minus some. In the table there are roughly 77,000 clones, roughly 84% of which are singletons. Noted time point: pretreatment peripheral blood. The sequenced sample was PBMCs, obtained around atezolizumab (anti-PD-L1) treatment. The chain joins TRBV5-1 to TRBJ1-1; D remains ambiguous. The receptor comes from a woman aged 70 to 79 with urothelial cancer. The CDR3: CASSLSGTSNTEAFF. CDR3 in DNA: TGCGCCAGCAGCTTGTCAGGTACTTCGAACACTGAAGCTTTCTTT. Complete variable domain (other parts from reference TRBV5-1 and TRBJ1-1): KAGVTQTPRYLIKTRGQQVTLSCSPISGHRSVSWYQQTPGQGLQFLFEYFSETQRNKGNFPGRFSGRQFSNSRSEMNVSTLELGDSALYLCASSLSGTSNTEAFFGQGTRLTVV.